These T cell receptor beta chains were read from a single sample in a study of beta chain features in type 1 diabetes. Sequencing used immunoSEQ multiplex PCR; TCRdb keeps in-frame clones, though not all of them. The sample yields 240,000 or so clones, about 30% seen once. The material sequenced was central memory CD4+ T cells from blood. The receptor set was obtained from a man aged 25 to 40 in good health. CDR3s include the opening cysteine and the closing phenylalanine or tryptophan. The order of the fields is D gene, J gene, V gene, clone size, CDR3 protein, CDR3 DNA. D genes are given only for firm matches. Only part of the rows carry a size: once, few, many, or a class if the clone is expanded.

NA TRBJ2-5 TRBV5-1 NA CASSPSREETQYF TGCGCCAGCAGCCCATCGCGAGAGGAGACCCAGTACTTC
NA TRBJ2-1 TRBV19 NA CASSTETRVREQFF TGTGCCAGTAGCACTGAGACACGGGTCCGTGAGCAGTTCTTC
NA TRBJ2-1 TRBV6-6 once CASSPAGEQFF TGTGCCAGCAGTCCCGCGGGGGAGCAGTTCTTC
NA TRBJ2-7 TRBV28 NA CASTVGGAAYEQYF TGTGCCAGCACCGTCGGGGGCGCCGCCTACGAGCAGTACTTC
NA TRBJ2-7 TRBV25-1 NA CASVLRGYEQYF TGTGCCAGCGTCCTTCGTGGCTACGAGCAGTACTTC
NA TRBJ2-1 TRBV5-4 NA CASSLDGLGDNEQFF TGTGCCAGCAGCTTGGACGGGCTTGGGGACAATGAGCAGTTCTTC
TRBD1 TRBJ1-6 TRBV30 NA CAWSPTGTGNSPLHF TGTGCCTGGAGTCCGACCGGGACAGGGAATTCACCCCTCCACTTT
NA TRBJ2-3 TRBV6-1 NA CASSVREGTDTQYF TGTGCCAGCAGTGTAAGAGAAGGCACAGATACGCAGTATTTT
NA TRBJ1-1 TRBV29-1 NA CSALQGSPEAFF TGCAGCGCTCTACAGGGATCGCCTGAAGCTTTCTTT
NA TRBJ2-4 TRBV5-1 once CASSLEGSNIQYF TGCGCCAGCAGCTTGGAGGGCTCAAACATTCAGTACTTC
TRBD1 TRBJ2-5 TRBV6-6 NA CASRPGTAQETQYF TGTGCCAGCCGTCCTGGGACAGCTCAAGAGACCCAGTACTTC
NA TRBJ1-1 TRBV14 NA CASSPGLNTEAFF TGTGCCAGCAGCCCCGGGCTTAACACTGAAGCTTTCTTT
NA TRBJ1-6 TRBV11-1 many CASSFPGVSPLHF TGTGCCAGCAGCTTCCCCGGGGTTTCACCCCTCCACTTT
NA TRBJ2-3 TRBV7-2 few CASSGSHTQYF TGTGCCAGCAGCGGCAGTCATACGCAGTATTTT
NA TRBJ1-1 TRBV28 few CASSRMKGLVTEAFF TGTGCCAGCAGTCGCATGAAGGGGTTGGTCACTGAAGCTTTCTTT
NA TRBJ2-3 TRBV30 few CAWTTGSSGTQYF TGTGCCTGGACCACTGGGTCCTCGGGTACGCAGTATTTT
NA TRBJ1-1 TRBV4-1 few CASSPGQSTEAFF TGCGCCAGCAGCCCTGGACAGTCTACTGAAGCTTTCTTT
TRBD2 TRBJ2-1 TRBV6-1 NA CASSLAGTYTEQFF TGTGCCAGCAGTCTAGCGGGGACTTATACCGAGCAGTTCTTC
NA TRBJ2-3 TRBV5-4 NA CASSGPRGTARDTQYF TGTGCCAGCAGCGGTCCTCGCGGGACGGCCAGGGATACGCAGTATTTT
NA TRBJ2-7 TRBV6-1 few CASSEYEQYF TGTGCCAGCAGTGAATACGAGCAGTACTTC
TRBD1 TRBJ2-5 TRBV14 few CASSRDSGQARAQYF TGTGCCAGCAGCCGCGACTCCGGACAGGCTCGGGCCCAGTACTTC
NA TRBJ2-2 TRBV18 NA CASSYLVLPGELFF TGTGCCAGCTCATACCTAGTTCTCCCCGGGGAGCTGTTTTTT
TRBD2 TRBJ2-2 TRBV30 many CAWRPSGEGGELFF TGTGCCTGGAGACCTAGCGGGGAGGGCGGGGAGCTGTTTTTT